These 11 T cell receptor beta chains originate from one sample sequenced in a study of blood T cell repertoires in COVID-19. Clones were read by immunoSEQ multiplex PCR, and TCRdb kept only the in-frame ones, dropping some. The sample yields hundreds of thousands of clones, more than 70% seen once. Input material: peripheral blood. These TCRs come from a woman in her 70s with COVID-19, enrolled during active disease.

The V call is TRBV6-6, the J call TRBJ2-1; 8 positions match TRBD2. V shed 4 bases and J 4 bases; nucleotides not matched to a gene: 6. Per germline, CDR1 MNHNY and CDR2 SVGAGI (reference sequence). This CDR3 has 15 residues. The DNA for the CDR3 is TGTGCCAGCAGTTTCACGGGGGGGAAGTACAATGAGCAGTTCTTC. Protein: CASSFTGGKYNEQFF.

The rearrangement links TRBV3-1 (or the pseudogene TRBV3-2) to TRBJ2-1, with D possibly TRBD1 on 5 matching bases. The V gene lost 0 bases and the J gene lost 12 bases, with 12 bases spanning the gap. The CDR3 loop spans 13 amino acids. CDR1 and CDR2 from the germline V gene are LGHDT and YNNKEL (reference sequence). CDR3 amino acids: CASSQDSRVRQFF. The CDR3 nucleotides are TGTGCCAGCAGCCAAGATTCCAGGGTAAGGCAGTTCTTC.

The sample holds a few counts of this clone. This chain connects TRBV5-1 to TRBJ1-1; 7 nucleotides match TRBD1. Per germline, CDR1 SGHRS and CDR2 YFSETQ. The CDR3 totals 15 residues. With 4 bases clipped from V and 3 bases from J, the junction kept 9 bases outside the gene matches. In nucleotides, the CDR3 is TGCGCCAGCAGCACCTCGGGGCAGGGGGACACTGAAGCTTTCTTT. Translating gives CASSTSGQGDTEAFF.

V gene TRBV5-8 combines with J gene TRBJ2-3; D may be TRBD2 (6 bases). The germline gives CDR1 SGHTS, CDR2 YDEGEE. The CDR3 has 14 amino acids. Between the trimmed V and J ends, which lost 7 bases and 0 bases, there was a span of 12 bases. CDR3 bases: TGTGCCAGCGGCCGGGGAGGTAGCACAGATACGCAGTATTTT. The encoded protein is CASGRGGSTDTQYF. Full variable domain (rest looked up from reference TRBV5-8 and TRBJ2-3): EAGVTQSPTHLIKTRGQQATLRCSPISGHTSVYWYQQALGLGLQFLLWYDEGEERNRGNFPPRFSGRQFPNYSSELNVNALELEDSALYLCASGRGGSTDTQYFGPGTRLTVL.

The gene calls are TRBV5-6 and TRBJ2-3, with D unclear. Trimming removed 3 bases at V and 2 bases at J, with 22 bases between. CDR1 is SGHDT, CDR2 YYEEEE, per germline. The CDR3 runs to 18 residues. The CDR3 DNA sequence: TGTGCCAGCAGCTACCGCAAATCGCGGCCGGCTCCCACAGATACGCAGTATTTT. It encodes CASSYRKSRPAPTDTQYF.

Details on this clone: Other DNA sequences in the same sample also yield this CDR3. The chain employs TRBV27 and TRBJ2-1, with 8 bases matching TRBD1. The junction had 2 bases not matched to a gene; V was cut back by 3 bases and J by 4 bases. The CDR3 has 14 residues. Germline CDR1 reads MNHEY; CDR2 reads SMNVEV (reference sequence). The CDR3 reads CASSFRGRYNEQFF. The CDR3 bases are TGTGCCAGCAGTTTCAGGGGGCGGTACAATGAGCAGTTCTTC.

The J gene is TRBJ1-1, the V gene TRBV21-1. TRBV21-1 is a pseudogene. The length of the CDR3 is 13 residues. CDR3 DNA sequence: TGTGCCAGCAGCAAGGAGATGAACACTGAAGCTTTCTTT. Its protein is CASSKEMNTEAFF.

The chain couples TRBV7-2 to TRBJ2-5, with TRBD1 matching 9 bases. Germline CDR1 is SGHTA and CDR2 is FQGNSA. The CDR3 has 14 residues. Losses at the gene ends were 5 bases for V and 6 bases for J; bases not matched to a gene: 7. The CDR3 here is CASSTNRGQKTQYF. In DNA, the CDR3 is TGTGCCAGCAGCACGAACAGGGGGCAGAAGACCCAGTACTTC.

This clone appeared a single time. The genes are TRBV2 and TRBJ2-1, with D possibly TRBD2 on 6 matching bases. This CDR3 comprises 16 residues. V lost 3 bases and J 5 bases, leaving 17 bases between the germline ends. Germline V gives CDR1 SNHLY, CDR2 FYNNEI. The CDR3 spells CASSDSGTPSNNEQFF. The CDR3 DNA reads TGTGCCAGCAGTGATTCCGGGACTCCCTCTAACAATGAGCAGTTCTTC.

DNA of the CDR3: TGTGCCAGCAGTTACCAGGGTGAGGGGGATTCACCCCTCCACTTT. Translation: CASSYQGEGDSPLHF. The chain links TRBV2 to TRBJ1-6, with D maybe TRBD1 (6 bases). The V and J ends lost 5 bases and 8 bases respectively, with 16 bases between them. The CDR3 contains 15 residues. Germline CDR1 reads SNHLY; CDR2 reads FYNNEI.

The rearrangement uses TRBV4-1 and TRBJ2-1; maybe TRBD2 (6 bases). The CDR3 length is 16 residues. V was clipped by 0 bases and J by 1 base, with 10 bases between them. In germline, CDR1 is MGHRA, CDR2 YSYEKL. The CDR3 DNA follows: TGCGCCAGCAGCCAAGAAGTGGCGGGGTCCTACAATGAGCAGTTCTTC. Encoded protein: CASSQEVAGSYNEQFF.